The rows below give T cell receptor beta chains drawn from one sample of a study of blood T cell repertoires in COVID-19. The method was immunoSEQ multiplex PCR; TCRdb's version includes in-frame clones alone and lacks a portion of them. This table has some 160,000 clones, 80% to 90% appearing once. The sequenced material came from peripheral blood. Source of these receptors: an older woman with active COVID-19. CDR3s include the opening cysteine and the closing phenylalanine or tryptophan. D genes are given only for firm matches. A row's size may be missing; if present it is once, few, many or a size class.

d_gene | abundance | len | j_gene | v_gene | CDR3aa | CDR3nt
TRBD1 | - | 16 | TRBJ1-4 | TRBV28 | CASSPPVGTGNEKLFF | TGTGCCAGCAGCCCCCCCGTTGGGACAGGGAATGAAAAACTGTTTTTT
- | - | 11 | TRBJ1-1 | TRBV6-2/TRBV6-3 | CASSSGTEAFF | TGTGCCAGCAGCTCCGGGACTGAAGCTTTCTTT
TRBD2 | - | 15 | TRBJ2-3 | TRBV4-2 | CASSQGGRAPDTQYF | TGTGCCAGCAGCCAAGGCGGGAGGGCCCCAGATACGCAGTATTTT
TRBD1 | few | 14 | TRBJ1-2 | TRBV30 | CAWSVMTGGGGYTF | TGTGCCTGGAGTGTAATGACAGGGGGAGGGGGCTACACCTTC
TRBD2 | few | 15 | TRBJ2-1 | TRBV7-8 | CASSSSGTSRKEQFF | TGTGCCAGCAGCTCTAGCGGGACGTCTCGTAAGGAGCAGTTCTTC
TRBD1 | - | 17 | TRBJ1-2 | TRBV19 | CASFSLTLDRGAYGYTF | TGTGCCAGTTTCTCGCTCACCTTGGACAGGGGGGCTTATGGCTACACCTTC
TRBD2 | - | 13 | TRBJ2-1 | TRBV7-9 | CASSAGVDNEQFF | TGTGCCAGCTCCGCGGGGGTCGACAATGAGCAGTTCTTC
TRBD2 | - | 17 | TRBJ2-1 | TRBV9 | CASSVESGLAGVHEQFF | TGTGCCAGCAGCGTAGAGTCGGGACTAGCGGGAGTCCATGAGCAGTTCTTC
- | - | 13 | TRBJ1-1 | TRBV5-1 | CASSLGQDTEAFF | TGCGCCAGCAGCTTGGGTCAGGACACTGAAGCTTTCTTT
TRBD2 | - | 16 | TRBJ2-1 | TRBV5-1 | CASSLTGLAGYNEQFF | TGCGCCAGCAGCTTGACGGGACTAGCGGGGTACAATGAGCAGTTCTTC
TRBD1 | - | 17 | TRBJ1-5 | TRBV5-5 | CASSLAVDRVSNQPQHF | TGTGCCAGCAGCTTGGCCGTGGACAGGGTTAGCAATCAGCCCCAGCATTTT
- | - | 14 | TRBJ2-1 | TRBV28 | CASSLRITRWEQFF | TGTGCCAGCAGTCTAAGAATCACTAGATGGGAGCAGTTCTTC
TRBD1 | - | 16 | TRBJ2-5 | TRBV7-2 | CASSLMVTGLQETQYF | TGTGCCAGCAGCTTAATGGTGACAGGGTTGCAAGAGACCCAGTACTTC
TRBD2 | - | 17 | TRBJ2-1 | TRBV5-8 | CATPGLAGLGGDNEQFF | TGTGCCACTCCGGGACTAGCGGGCCTAGGAGGCGACAATGAGCAGTTCTTC
- | few | 16 | TRBJ1-6 | TRBV7-2 | CASSLEAGVSGSPLHF | TGTGCCAGCAGCTTAGAAGCAGGGGTATCCGGATCACCCCTCCACTTT
- | - | 14 | TRBJ2-2 | TRBV6-2/TRBV6-3 | CASSSRGGTGELFF | TGTGCCAGCAGCTCCCGAGGGGGAACCGGGGAGCTGTTTTTT
- | - | 17 | TRBJ1-3 | TRBV18 | CASSQRQAINSGNTIYF | TGTGCCAGCTCTCAACGACAGGCAATCAACTCTGGAAACACCATATATTTT
- | - | 14 | TRBJ1-1 | TRBV7-9 | CASSSQGRGTEAFF | TGTGCCAGCAGCTCCCAGGGGCGAGGGACTGAAGCTTTCTTT
- | - | 16 | TRBJ1-5 | TRBV6-5 | CASSYSRVLPHQPQHF | TGTGCCAGCAGTTACTCGAGGGTATTACCTCATCAGCCCCAGCATTTT
- | - | 12 | TRBJ2-7 | TRBV19 | CASSMAGDEQYF | TGTGCCAGTAGTATGGCAGGGGACGAGCAGTACTTC
TRBD2 | - | 15 | TRBJ2-3 | TRBV5-1 | CASSLGLASTDTQYF | TGCGCCAGCAGCTTGGGACTAGCGAGCACAGATACGCAGTATTTT
TRBD2 | - | 17 | TRBJ2-5 | TRBV3-1/TRBV3-2 | CASSRRGTAGVSETQYF | TGTGCCAGCAGCCGAAGAGGCACAGCGGGAGTATCAGAGACCCAGTACTTC
- | - | 14 | TRBJ2-5 | TRBV25-1 | CASSEYGGQETQYF | TGTGCCAGCAGTGAATACGGAGGACAAGAGACCCAGTACTTC
TRBD2 | - | 18 | TRBJ2-1 | TRBV5-4 | CASSPGVGGRHTINEQFF | TGTGCCAGCAGCCCTGGAGTCGGCGGGAGGCATACGATCAATGAGCAGTTCTTC
- | - | 13 | TRBJ2-7 | TRBV5-1 | CASSVAGAYEQYF | TGCGCCAGCTCTGTTGCGGGCGCCTACGAGCAGTACTTC
TRBD2 | - | 18 | TRBJ2-3 | TRBV3-1/TRBV3-2 | CASSTGLAGVISTDTQYF | TGTGCCAGCAGCACAGGACTAGCGGGAGTTATTAGCACAGATACGCAGTATTTT
- | - | 14 | TRBJ2-2 | TRBV29-1 | CSVRVRSNTGELFF | TGCAGCGTTCGGGTACGGTCTAACACCGGGGAGCTGTTTTTT
TRBD1 | few | 14 | TRBJ2-7 | TRBV6-2/TRBV6-3 | CASSYTNRGSEQYF | TGTGCCAGCAGTTACACCAACAGGGGGAGCGAGCAGTACTTC
- | - | 16 | TRBJ2-1 | TRBV6-5 | CASSYSGFTSGNEQFF | TGTGCCAGCAGTTACTCCGGGTTCACCTCCGGCAATGAGCAGTTCTTC
TRBD1 | - | 13 | TRBJ1-5 | TRBV30 | CAWSQQGNQPQHF | TGTGCCTGGAGTCAACAGGGGAATCAGCCCCAGCATTTT
TRBD2 | - | 16 | TRBJ2-1 | TRBV7-3 | CASSSRGGRSYNEQFF | TGTGCCAGCAGCTCTCGGGGCGGGAGGTCCTACAATGAGCAGTTCTTC
- | - | 14 | TRBJ2-3 | TRBV28 | CASSLSRNTDTQYF | TGTGCCAGCAGTTTATCGCGTAACACAGATACGCAGTATTTT
TRBD1 | - | 16 | TRBJ1-4 | TRBV3-1/TRBV3-2 | CASSRGPSGANEKLFF | TGTGCCAGCAGCAGGGGGCCGTCAGGGGCTAATGAAAAACTGTTTTTT
- | few | 12 | TRBJ1-2 | TRBV30 | CAWRLGGGGYTF | TGTGCCTGGAGACTGGGGGGGGGTGGCTACACCTTC
- | - | 16 | TRBJ2-4 | TRBV27 | CASSLKWGGSLNIQYF | TGTGCCAGCAGTTTAAAGTGGGGGGGCAGCCTAAACATTCAGTACTTC
TRBD2 | once | 17 | TRBJ2-1 | TRBV4-2 | CASSGAQGGSSYNEQFF | TGTGCCAGCAGCGGGGCCCAGGGCGGGAGCTCCTACAATGAGCAGTTCTTC
- | - | 14 | TRBJ2-2 | TRBV7-7 | CASSPNRGTGELFF | TGTGCTAGCAGCCCAAACCGGGGTACCGGGGAGCTGTTTTTT
TRBD2 | - | 16 | TRBJ2-1 | TRBV2 | CASSEGTSGSIHEQFF | TGTGCCAGCAGTGAGGGGACTAGCGGGAGTATCCATGAGCAGTTCTTC
- | - | 16 | TRBJ2-3 | TRBV1 | CTSSSRTSGTTDTQYF | TGCACCAGCAGCTCCCGGACTAGCGGTACAACAGATACGCAGTATTTT
- | - | 15 | TRBJ1-5 | TRBV19 | CASSTGHTSNQPQHF | TGTGCCAGTAGTACGGGACATACGAGCAATCAGCCCCAGCATTTT
- | - | 15 | TRBJ1-3 | TRBV7-2 | CASSLDRAPGNTIYF | TGTGCCAGCAGCTTAGACAGGGCACCTGGAAACACCATATATTTT
TRBD2 | - | 18 | TRBJ2-3 | TRBV16 | CASSQSIRASGTTDTQYF | TGTGCCAGCAGCCAATCTATCAGGGCTAGCGGGACCACAGATACGCAGTATTTT
TRBD1 | few | 13 | TRBJ1-2 | TRBV7-9 | CASSLTGGDGYTF | TGTGCCAGCAGCTTGACAGGGGGCGATGGCTACACCTTC
TRBD1 | - | 15 | TRBJ1-2 | TRBV7-8 | CASSPGQPILYGYTF | TGTGCCAGCAGCCCGGGACAGCCTATCCTCTATGGCTACACCTTC
TRBD1 | - | 15 | TRBJ1-1 | TRBV6-5 | CASSYGRTGGTEAFF | TGTGCCAGCAGTTACGGGAGGACAGGGGGCACTGAAGCTTTCTTT
- | - | 13 | TRBJ2-5 | TRBV9 | CASSVGLEVTQYF | TGTGCCAGCAGCGTAGGTCTAGAGGTGACCCAGTACTTC
- | once | 13 | TRBJ2-2 | TRBV7-9 | CASSRGNTGELFF | TGTGCCAGCAGCCGGGGTAACACCGGGGAGCTGTTTTTT
TRBD2 | - | 18 | TRBJ2-3 | TRBV15 | CATSRGTSGSGGTDTQYF | TGTGCCACCAGCAGGGGGACTAGCGGGAGTGGCGGCACAGATACGCAGTATTTT
- | once | 11 | TRBJ2-5 | TRBV6-2/TRBV6-3 | CASSSQGGLYF | TGTGCCAGCAGTTCTCAGGGAGGTCTGTACTTC
- | - | 15 | TRBJ2-5 | TRBV5-4 | CASSLGLHSQETQYF | TGTGCCAGCAGCTTAGGACTCCACTCCCAAGAGACCCAGTACTTC
TRBD2 | - | 13 | TRBJ2-7 | TRBV28 | CATSTSGSYEQYF | TGTGCCACCTCGACTAGCGGCTCCTACGAGCAGTACTTC